This T cell receptor (beta chain) was captured in a study of control samples from healthy donors and cancer patients. Looked up from germline, CDR1 is SGHRS and CDR2 is YFSETQ. Trimming at V came to 9 bases and at J to 0 bases, leaving 13 bases not matched to a gene. This CDR3 comprises 16 residues. Profiling relied on immunoSEQ multiplex PCR, and the TCRdb table lists in-frame clones only, not all of them. The sample lists some 56,000 clones, 95% occurring once. Sequenced sample: blood. This clonotype was obtained from a young man in good health. The chain recombines TRBV5-1 with TRBJ2-5; 8 positions match TRBD2. The CDR3 DNA sequence: TGCGCCATCCCCTCGAGCGGGAGTGACAACCAAGAGACCCAGTACTTC. This encodes CAIPSSGSDNQETQYF.